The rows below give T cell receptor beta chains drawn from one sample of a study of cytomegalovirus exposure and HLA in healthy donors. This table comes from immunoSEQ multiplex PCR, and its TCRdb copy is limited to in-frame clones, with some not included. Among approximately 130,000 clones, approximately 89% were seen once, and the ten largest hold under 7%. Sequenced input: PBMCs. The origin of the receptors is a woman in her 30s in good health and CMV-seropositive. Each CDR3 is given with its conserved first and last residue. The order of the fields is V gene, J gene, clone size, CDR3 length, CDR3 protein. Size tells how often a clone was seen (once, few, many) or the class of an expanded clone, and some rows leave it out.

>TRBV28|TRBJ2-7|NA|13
CASSLEGLYEQYF
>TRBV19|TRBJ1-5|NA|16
CASTALRGQNNQPQHF
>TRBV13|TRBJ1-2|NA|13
CASTQGVGYGYTF
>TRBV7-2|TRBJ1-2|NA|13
CASRLPPNYGYTF
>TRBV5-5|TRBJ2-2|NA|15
CASSLERGDTGELFF
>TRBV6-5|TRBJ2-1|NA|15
CASSPTSGRNNEQFF
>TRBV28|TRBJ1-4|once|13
CASSSGQEGKLFF
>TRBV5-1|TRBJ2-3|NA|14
CASSLVAGVDTQYF
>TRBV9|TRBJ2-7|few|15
CASSVESGRRYEQYF
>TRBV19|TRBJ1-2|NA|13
CASSRGVSDGYTF
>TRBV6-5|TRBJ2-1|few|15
CASSPSSGTYNEQFF
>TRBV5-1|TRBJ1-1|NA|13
CASSWAGNTEAFF
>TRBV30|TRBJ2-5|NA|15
CAWSRVSGSGETQYF
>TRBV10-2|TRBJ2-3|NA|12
CASTVPAGTQYF
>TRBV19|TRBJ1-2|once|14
CASSSPGANYGYTF
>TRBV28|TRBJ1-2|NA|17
CASGSDPRRDTAHGYTF
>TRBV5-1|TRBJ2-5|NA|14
CASRRGGGGETQYF
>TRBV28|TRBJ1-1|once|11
CATSRSTEAFF
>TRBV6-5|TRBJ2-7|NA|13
CASRGQGRDEQYF
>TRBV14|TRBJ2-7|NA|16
CASSQLLLTGFYEQYF
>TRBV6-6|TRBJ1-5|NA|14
CASRPGVANQPQHF
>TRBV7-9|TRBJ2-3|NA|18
CASSPRLAGGVVRDTQYF
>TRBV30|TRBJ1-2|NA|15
CAWTGSRGNIYGYTF
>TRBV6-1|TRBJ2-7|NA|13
CASSEDGTYEQYF
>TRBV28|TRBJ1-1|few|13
CASSPPTVPEAFF
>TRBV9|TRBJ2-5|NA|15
CASSARQGAQETQYF
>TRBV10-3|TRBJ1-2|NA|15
CAITLGQGSDYGYTF
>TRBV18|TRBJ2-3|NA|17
CASSPTPGQGETDTQYF
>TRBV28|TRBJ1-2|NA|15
CASIRGGPANYGYTF
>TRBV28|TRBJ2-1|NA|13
CASRGGLYNEQFF
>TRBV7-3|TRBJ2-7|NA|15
CASSLQSAGPYEQYF
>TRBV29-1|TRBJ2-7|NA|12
CSVEDTGESQYF
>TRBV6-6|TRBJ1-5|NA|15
CASRSTGGVNQPQHF
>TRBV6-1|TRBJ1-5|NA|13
CASPAARGQPQHF
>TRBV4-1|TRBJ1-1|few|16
CASSQEGLQGNTEAFF
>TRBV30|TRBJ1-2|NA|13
CAWTGQGIYGYTF
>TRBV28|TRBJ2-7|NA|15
CASSLAGPGGFEQYF
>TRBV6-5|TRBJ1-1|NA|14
CASSRGQGRTEAFF
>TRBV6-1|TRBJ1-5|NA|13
CASTSERGQPQHF
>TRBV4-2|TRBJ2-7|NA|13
CASSQADRYEQYF
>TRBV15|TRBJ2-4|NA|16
CATSRDRVQGVNIQYF
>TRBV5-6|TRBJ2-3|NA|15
CASSSPRLGADTQYF
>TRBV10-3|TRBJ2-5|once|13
CATQRSYQETQYF
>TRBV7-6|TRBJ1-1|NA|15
CASSPSTGMNTEAFF
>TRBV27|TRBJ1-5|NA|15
CASSSGLGSNQPQHF
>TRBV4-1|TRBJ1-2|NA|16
CASSQAHLTGIYGYTF
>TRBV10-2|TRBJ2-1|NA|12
CASSESGSEQFF
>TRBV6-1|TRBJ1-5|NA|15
CATLSFQGFNQPQHF
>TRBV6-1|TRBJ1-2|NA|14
CASSELQGAYGYTF
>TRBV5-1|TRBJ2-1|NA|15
CASSFVREGYNEQFF
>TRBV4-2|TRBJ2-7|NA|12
CASSQGTNEQYF
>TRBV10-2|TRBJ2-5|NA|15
CASSDPAGVGETQYF
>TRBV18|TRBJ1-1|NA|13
CASSQGRDTEAFF
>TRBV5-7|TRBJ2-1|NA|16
CASSLELAGGCGEQFF
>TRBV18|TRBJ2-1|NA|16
CASSPGTGSSYNEQFF
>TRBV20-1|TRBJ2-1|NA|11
CSASAYNEQFF
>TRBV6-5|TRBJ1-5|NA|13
CASSFNSNQPQHF
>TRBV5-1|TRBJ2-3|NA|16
CASSLGGDRSTDTQYF
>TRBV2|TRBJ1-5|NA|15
CASSGTGGTNQPQHF
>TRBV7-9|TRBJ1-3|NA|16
CASSFRQSSSGNTIYF